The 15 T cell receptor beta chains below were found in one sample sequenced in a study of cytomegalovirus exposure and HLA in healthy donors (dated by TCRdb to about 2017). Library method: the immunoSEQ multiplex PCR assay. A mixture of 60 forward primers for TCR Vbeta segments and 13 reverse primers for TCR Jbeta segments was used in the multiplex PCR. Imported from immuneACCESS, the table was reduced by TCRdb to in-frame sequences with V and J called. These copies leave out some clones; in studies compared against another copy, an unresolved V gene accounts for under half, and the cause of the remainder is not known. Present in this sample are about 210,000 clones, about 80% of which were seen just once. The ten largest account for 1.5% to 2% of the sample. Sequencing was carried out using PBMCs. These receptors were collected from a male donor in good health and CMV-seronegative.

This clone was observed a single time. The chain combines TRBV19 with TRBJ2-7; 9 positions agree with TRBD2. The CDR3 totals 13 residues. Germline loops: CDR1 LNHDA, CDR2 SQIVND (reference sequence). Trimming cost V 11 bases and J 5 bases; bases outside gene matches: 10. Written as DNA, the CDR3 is TGTGCCCCGGGGACTAGCCCTCCGAACGAGCAGTACTTC. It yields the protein CAPGTSPPNEQYF. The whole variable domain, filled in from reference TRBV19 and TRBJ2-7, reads DGGITQSPKYLFRKEGQNVTLSCEQNLNHDAMYWYRQDPGQGLRLIYYSQIVNDFQKGDIAEGYSVSREKKESFPLTVTSAQKNPTAFYLCAPGTSPPNEQYFGPGTRLTVT.

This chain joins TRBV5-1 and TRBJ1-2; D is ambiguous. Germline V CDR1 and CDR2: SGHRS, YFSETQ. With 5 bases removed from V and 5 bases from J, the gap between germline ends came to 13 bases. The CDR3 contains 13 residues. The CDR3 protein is CASSRDEGYGYTF. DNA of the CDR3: TGCGCCAGCAGTAGGGATGAGGGATATGGCTACACCTTC.

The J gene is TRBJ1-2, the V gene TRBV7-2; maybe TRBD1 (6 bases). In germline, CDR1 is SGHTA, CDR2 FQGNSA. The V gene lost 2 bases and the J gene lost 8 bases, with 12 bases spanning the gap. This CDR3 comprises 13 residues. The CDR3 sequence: CASSLYRVEGYTF. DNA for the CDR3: TGTGCCAGCAGCTTATACAGGGTGGAAGGCTACACCTTC.

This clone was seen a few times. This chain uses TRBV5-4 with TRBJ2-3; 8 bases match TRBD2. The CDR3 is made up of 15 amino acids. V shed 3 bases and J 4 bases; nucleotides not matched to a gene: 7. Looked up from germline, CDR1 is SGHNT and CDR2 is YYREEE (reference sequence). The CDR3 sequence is CASSWMVAGPDTQYF. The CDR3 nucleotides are TGTGCCAGCAGCTGGATGGTAGCGGGACCAGATACGCAGTATTTT.

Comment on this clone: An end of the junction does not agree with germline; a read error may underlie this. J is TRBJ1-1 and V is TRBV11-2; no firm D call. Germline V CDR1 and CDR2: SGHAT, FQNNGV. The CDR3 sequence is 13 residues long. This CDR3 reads CASSLAVNSEAFF. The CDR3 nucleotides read TGTGCCAGCAGCTTAGCAGTCAACAGTGAAGCTTTCTTT. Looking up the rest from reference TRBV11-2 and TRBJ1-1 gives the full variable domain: EAGVAQSPRYKIIEKRQSVAFWCNPISGHATLYWYQQILGQGPKLLIQFQNNGVVDDSQLPKDRFSAERLKGVDSTLKIQPAKLEDSAVYLCASSLAVNSEAFFGQGTRLTVV.

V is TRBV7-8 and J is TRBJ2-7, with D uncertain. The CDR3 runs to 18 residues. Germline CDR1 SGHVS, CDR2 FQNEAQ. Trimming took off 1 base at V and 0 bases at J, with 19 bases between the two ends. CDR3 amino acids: CASSLGVVISSFSYEQYF. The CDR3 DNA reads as TGTGCCAGCAGCTTAGGAGTGGTGATTAGTTCTTTCTCCTACGAGCAGTACTTC.

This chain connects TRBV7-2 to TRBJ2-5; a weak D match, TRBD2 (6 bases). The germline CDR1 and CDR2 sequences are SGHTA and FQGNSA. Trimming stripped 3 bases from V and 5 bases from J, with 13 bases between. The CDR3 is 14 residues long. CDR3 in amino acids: CASSFWGRGETQYF. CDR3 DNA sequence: TGTGCCAGCAGCTTTTGGGGCCGGGGGGAGACCCAGTACTTC. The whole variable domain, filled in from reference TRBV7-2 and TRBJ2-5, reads GAGVSQSPSNKVTEKGKDVELRCDPISGHTALYWYRQSLGQGLEFLIYFQGNSAPDKSGLPSDRFSAERTGGSVSTLTIQRTQQEDSAVYLCASSFWGRGETQYFGPGTRLLVL.

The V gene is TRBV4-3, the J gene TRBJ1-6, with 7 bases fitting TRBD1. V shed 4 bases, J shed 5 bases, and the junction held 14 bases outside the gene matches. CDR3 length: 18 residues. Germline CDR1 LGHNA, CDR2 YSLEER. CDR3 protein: CASSPLDPRDSDNSPLHF. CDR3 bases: TGCGCCAGCAGCCCACTGGATCCCCGGGACAGCGATAATTCACCCCTCCACTTT.

CDR3 sequence: CASSSSNTYNEQFF. The CDR3 DNA sequence: TGTGCCAGCAGTTCTAGCAACACGTACAATGAGCAGTTCTTC. The J gene is TRBJ2-1, the V gene TRBV27, with D maybe TRBD2 (5 bases). The length of the CDR3 is 14 residues. With 4 bases removed from V and 4 bases from J, the gap between germline ends came to 11 bases. Germline CDR1 and CDR2: MNHEY and SMNVEV (reference sequence).

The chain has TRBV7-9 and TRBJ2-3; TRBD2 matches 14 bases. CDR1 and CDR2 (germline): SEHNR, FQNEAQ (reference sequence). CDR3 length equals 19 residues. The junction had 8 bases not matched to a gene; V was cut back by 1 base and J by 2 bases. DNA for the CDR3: TGTGCCAGCAGCTTAGTTCGACTAGCGGGGGGGGATATCACAGATACGCAGTATTTT. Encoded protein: CASSLVRLAGGDITDTQYF.

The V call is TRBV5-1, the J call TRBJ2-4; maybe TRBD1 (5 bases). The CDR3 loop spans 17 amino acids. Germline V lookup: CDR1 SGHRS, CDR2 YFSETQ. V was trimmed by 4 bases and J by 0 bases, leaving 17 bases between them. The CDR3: CASSHGHPTIAKNIQYF. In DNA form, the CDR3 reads TGCGCCAGCAGCCACGGACACCCAACGATAGCCAAAAACATTCAGTACTTC.

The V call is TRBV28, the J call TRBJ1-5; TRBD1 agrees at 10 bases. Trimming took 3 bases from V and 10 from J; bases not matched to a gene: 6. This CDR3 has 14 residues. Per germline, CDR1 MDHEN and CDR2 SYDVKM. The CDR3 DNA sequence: TGTGCCAGCAGTTTTAAGGGACAGGGGATTCCCCAGCATTTT. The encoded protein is CASSFKGQGIPQHF.

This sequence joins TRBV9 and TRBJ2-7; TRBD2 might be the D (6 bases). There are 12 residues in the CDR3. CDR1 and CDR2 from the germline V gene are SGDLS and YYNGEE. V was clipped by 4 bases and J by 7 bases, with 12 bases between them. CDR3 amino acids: CASSRGTEEQYF. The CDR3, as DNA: TGTGCCAGCAGCCGGGGGACCGAGGAGCAGTACTTC. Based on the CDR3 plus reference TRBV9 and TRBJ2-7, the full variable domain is DSGVTQTPKHLITATGQRVTLRCSPRSGDLSVYWYQQSLDQGLQFLIQYYNGEERAKGNILERFSAQQFPDLHSELNLSSLELGDSALYFCASSRGTEEQYFGPGTRLTVT.

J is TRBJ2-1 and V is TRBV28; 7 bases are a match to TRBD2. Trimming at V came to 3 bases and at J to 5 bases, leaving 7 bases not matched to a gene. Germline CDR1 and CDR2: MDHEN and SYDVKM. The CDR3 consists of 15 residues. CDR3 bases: TGTGCCAGCAGTTTGGTTCTAGCGGAAAACAATGAGCAGTTCTTC. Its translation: CASSLVLAENNEQFF.

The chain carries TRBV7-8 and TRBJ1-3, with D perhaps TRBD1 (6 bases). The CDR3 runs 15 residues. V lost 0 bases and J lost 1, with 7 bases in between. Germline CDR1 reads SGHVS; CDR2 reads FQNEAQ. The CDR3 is CASSLAGASGNTIYF. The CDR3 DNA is TGTGCCAGCAGCTTAGCGGGGGCGTCTGGAAACACCATATATTTT.